These T cell receptor beta chains were read from a single sample in a study of cytomegalovirus exposure and HLA in healthy donors. Clones were read by immunoSEQ multiplex PCR, and TCRdb kept only the in-frame ones, dropping some. Of about 190,000 clones listed, approximately 85% are singletons. The material sequenced was PBMCs. The receptor source for this set is a man younger than 35 in good health and CMV-seronegative. Each CDR3 is given with its conserved first and last residue. The D gene is left open where the match is weak. A row's size may be missing; if present it is once, few, many or a size class.

J | D | V | size | DNA | CDR3
TRBJ2-3 | TRBD2 | TRBV4-3 | - | TGCGCCAGCAGCCCCCGCGGGAGCGGGGCGCCCACAGATACGCAGTATTTT | CASSPRGSGAPTDTQYF
TRBJ2-1 | TRBD2 | TRBV6-1 | - | TGTGCCAGCACTGTGGCGGGAGACCACAATGAGCAGTTCTTC | CASTVAGDHNEQFF
TRBJ2-3 | TRBD2 | TRBV7-8 | - | TGTGCCAGCAGCCCCGGGCGGGGGGCTAAGACAGATACGCAGTATTTT | CASSPGRGAKTDTQYF
TRBJ1-4 | TRBD1 | TRBV5-1 | - | TGCGCCAGCAGCTCGCAGGGGGCTGGGGGGCTGGAAAAACTGTTTTTT | CASSSQGAGGLEKLFF
TRBJ2-3 | TRBD1 | TRBV11-1 | - | TGTGCCAGCAGCTTACCGGGACAGCCGAAGCAGTATTTT | CASSLPGQPKQYF
TRBJ1-2 | TRBD1 | TRBV7-9 | once | TGTGCCAGCAGCCCCTCTGGGACAGGGGGCGGCGGCTACACCTTC | CASSPSGTGGGGYTF
TRBJ1-2 | TRBD1 | TRBV18 | - | TGTGCCAGCTCACCCGGGACAGGGGGATCCTATGGCTACACCTTC | CASSPGTGGSYGYTF
TRBJ2-5 | TRBD2 | TRBV7-2 | - | TGTGCCAGCAGCTTAGAATCCCAGCGCGGGAGGACCCAGTACTTC | CASSLESQRGRTQYF
TRBJ2-2 | TRBD1 | TRBV6-5 | - | TGTGCCAGCAGCTTCTATCAGGGGGCCACCGGGGAGCTGTTTTTT | CASSFYQGATGELFF
TRBJ2-2 | - | TRBV7-9 | - | TGTGCCAGCAGCTTGACTGTGAACACCGGGGAGCTGTTTTTT | CASSLTVNTGELFF
TRBJ1-4 | TRBD1 | TRBV6-5 | - | TGTGCCAGCAGAGCAACAGGGGCTGGGGAAAAACTGTTTTTT | CASRATGAGEKLFF
TRBJ2-7 | TRBD1 | TRBV5-5 | few | TGTGCCAGCAGCTTGGTCTATACAGGGGGAGGTTACGAGCAGTACTTC | CASSLVYTGGGYEQYF
TRBJ2-5 | - | TRBV29-1 | - | TGCAGCGTTGTTGTACAGCAAGAGACCCAGTACTTC | CSVVVQQETQYF
TRBJ2-5 | - | TRBV2 | few | TGTGCCAGCAGTACAAGAGGGTTTGAGACCCAGTACTTC | CASSTRGFETQYF
TRBJ1-2 | - | TRBV9 | - | TGTGCCAGCAGCGTAGAATCCAGGCCGAGACCGGGCTACACCTTC | CASSVESRPRPGYTF
TRBJ2-1 | TRBD2 | TRBV5-6 | - | TGTGCCAGCAGCGCCAAGCTAGCGGGAGGTGATTACAATGAGCAGTTCTTC | CASSAKLAGGDYNEQFF
TRBJ1-4 | TRBD1 | TRBV19 | - | TGTGCCAGTACCCAGACAGGGGGCGCCGGGACTAATGAAAAACTGTTTTTT | CASTQTGGAGTNEKLFF
TRBJ2-7 | TRBD2 | TRBV7-2 | - | TGTGCCAGCAGCTTAGCGGGAGGGCCCGGCGAGCAGTACTTC | CASSLAGGPGEQYF
TRBJ1-1 | - | TRBV6-5 | - | TGTGCCAGCAGTTACGACAGGAGAAACACTGAAGCTTTCTTT | CASSYDRRNTEAFF
TRBJ1-1 | - | TRBV2 | few | TGTGCCAGCAAGGAGGGTGGCACTGAAGCTTTCTTT | CASKEGGTEAFF
TRBJ2-7 | TRBD2 | TRBV11-2 | few | TGTGCCAGCAGCTTATATCTCGGGACTAGAGTCTACGAGCAGTACTTC | CASSLYLGTRVYEQYF
TRBJ2-7 | - | TRBV4-1 | - | TGCGCCAGCAGCCAAGATAGGGGGTCGCCCCCCTACGAGCAGTACTTC | CASSQDRGSPPYEQYF
TRBJ2-5 | TRBD1 | TRBV5-4 | - | TGTGCCAGCAGTCGATACCTTGGACAGGGCCAAGAGACCCAGTACTTC | CASSRYLGQGQETQYF
TRBJ2-7 | - | TRBV11-2 | - | TGTGCCAGCAGCGTATTACCTTGGGAGGACGAGCAGTACTTC | CASSVLPWEDEQYF
TRBJ2-7 | - | TRBV7-9 | once | TGTGCCAGCAGTTTAGTGGCAGTCTACGAGCAGTACTTC | CASSLVAVYEQYF
TRBJ2-2 | - | TRBV4-2 | - | TGTGCCAGCAGCCAGGGTAGCATTATCGGGGAGCTGTTTTTT | CASSQGSIIGELFF
TRBJ1-1 | - | TRBV10-2 | - | TGCGCCATCAAACAGGGCACTGAAGCTTTCTTT | CAIKQGTEAFF
TRBJ2-1 | TRBD2 | TRBV30 | - | TGTGCCTGGAGCAATCCTAGCGGAGGCTACAATGAGCAGTTCTTC | CAWSNPSGGYNEQFF
TRBJ2-6 | TRBD1 | TRBV6-6 | - | TGTGCCAGCAGCTACCGGACAGGGAGCGTCCTGACTTTC | CASSYRTGSVLTF
TRBJ1-3 | - | TRBV6-1 | - | TGTGCCAGCAGTGAACAGAGTCGGAGCTCTGGAAACACCATATATTTT | CASSEQSRSSGNTIYF
TRBJ2-5 | TRBD1 | TRBV7-9 | - | TGTGCCAGCAGCGTCGGACAGGGGGGTTCAGAGACCCAGTACTTC | CASSVGQGGSETQYF
TRBJ1-3 | - | TRBV6-6 | - | TGTGCCAGCAGTTACAGGAGCGACTCTGGAAACACCATATATTTT | CASSYRSDSGNTIYF
TRBJ1-2 | - | TRBV9 | - | TGTGCCAGCTTACCCGGGGTAGGGAACTATGGCTACACCTTC | CASLPGVGNYGYTF
TRBJ2-7 | - | TRBV5-4 | - | TGTGCCAGCAGCTTAATCAAAAACGAGCAGTACTTC | CASSLIKNEQYF
TRBJ2-7 | - | TRBV21-1 | - | TGTGCCAGCAGCAATGTGTTGATGGACAGGGACTACGAGCAGTACTTC | CASSNVLMDRDYEQYF
TRBJ2-5 | TRBD2 | TRBV10-3 | - | TGTGCCATCAAATCTAGCGGGAGTGCTGAGACCCAGTACTTC | CAIKSSGSAETQYF
TRBJ2-7 | - | TRBV4-1 | - | TGCGCCAGCAGCCAAGATTACCGGCAGGTCAACTACGAGCAGTACTTC | CASSQDYRQVNYEQYF